This T cell receptor (beta chain) was obtained from a study of tumor-infiltrating lymphocytes in primary liver carcinoma. Study background: Spanning 4.2 to 10 cm, the tumors were T1-T3 N0M0.

From 500 ng total RNA, TCR beta cDNA was generated with a primer in the constant region. Construction of TCR beta libraries relied on three successive nested multiplex PCR rounds employing slightly modified ARM-PCR. Use of TRBV1-TRBV30 forward primers with a C-beta reverse primer characterized the first two PCR rounds, which lasted ten to eleven cycles each. TCRdb re-called the multiplex PCR reads through MiXCR, storing one row per CDR3 protein. The sample has 310,000 or so distinct CDR3 sequences, 65% seen once; the top ten hold 5.5% to 7%. This CDR3 spans 18 amino acids. CDR1 is MNHEY, CDR2 SVGAGI, per germline. Unsorted whole blood yielded blood RNA, and germline DNA was extracted as well. As for this clonotype: Given a much more abundant clone one base away, this may be a read error.

The specimen sequenced was peripheral blood. The origin of this receptor is a man in his forties or fifties with primary liver carcinoma and hepatitis B virus infection. This chain joins TRBV6-5 and TRBJ2-1; TRBD2 aligns across 15 bases. In DNA form, the CDR3 reads TGTACCAGCAGACGGGGACTAGCGGGAGGTACCTCCTACAATGAGCAGTTCTTC. Translation gives CTSRRGLAGGTSYNEQFF.